The 29 T cell receptor beta chains given below trace back to one sample, sequenced in a study of metastatic and nonmetastatic thyroid tumors. TCRdb ran MiXCR on the PCR reads. The sample contains approximately 19,000 clones, 30% to 40% of which appear only once. The entire patient cohort was treatment-naive prior to thyroid surgery. Sequenced: tumor tissue. These receptors all come from a male donor with papillary thyroid cancer or a benign thyroid nodule (not recorded which). Some clones in this sample may be carry-over from other donors' samples.

The chain carries TRBV20-1 and TRBJ1-6, with D possibly matching TRBD1 (6 bases). The V end was cut by 6 bases, the J end by 10 bases, with 16 bases between. The CDR3 has 13 amino acids. The germline CDR1 and CDR2 sequences are DFQATT and SNEGSKA (reference sequence). The CDR3 reads CSARVDGGSPLHF. DNA for the CDR3: TGCAGTGCCCGGGTCGATGGGGGCTCACCCCTCCACTTT.

Details on this clone: The conserved phenylalanine or tryptophan is not found at the CDR3 terminus, so this likely reflects a read error. The CDR3 region is CASSLFVFGGRDTQYC. CDR3 nucleotide sequence: TGTGCCAGCAGCTTATTTGTGTTCGGTGGTCGAGATACGCAGTATTGT. The J gene is TRBJ2-3, the V gene TRBV7-8, with D unresolved. Germline CDR1 reads SGHVS; CDR2 reads FQNEAQ. This CDR3 contains 16 residues. Trimming pared 2 bases from V and 5 bases from J, leaving 17 bases between.

This chain uses TRBV7-8 with TRBJ1-3; possibly TRBD1 for D (5 bases). Per the germline V gene, CDR1 is SGHVS and CDR2 is FQNEAQ. V was cut by 4 bases and J by 2 bases, with 9 bases left in between. CDR3 length equals 14 residues. Here the CDR3 reads CASSSQGTGNTIYF. CDR3 coding DNA: TGTGCCAGCAGCTCCCAGGGAACTGGAAACACCATATATTTT.

This clone was recorded at least ten times. The chain employs TRBV29-1 and TRBJ2-7; 10 nucleotides agree with TRBD2. J lost 5 bases, V lost 8 bases, and 9 bases had no gene match. Germline loops: CDR1 SQVTM, CDR2 ANQGSEA. The CDR3 runs to 13 residues. The CDR3 DNA sequence: TGCAGCACCCAGGAGCGGGAGGGCCACGAGCAGTACTTC. Translating gives CSTQEREGHEQYF.

The chain couples TRBV7-2 to TRBJ1-2; D unresolved. V was cut by 5 bases and J by 9 bases, with 10 bases left in between. The length of the CDR3 is 11 residues. CDR1 SGHTA and CDR2 FQGNSA come from the germline V gene. The CDR3 region is CASSPRGCYTF. CDR3 coding DNA: TGTGCCAGCAGCCCCCGGGGTTGCTACACCTTC.

This chain joins TRBV2 and TRBJ2-1, with D unresolved. Trimming took 6 bases from V and 11 from J, leaving 23 bases between them. This CDR3 has 15 residues. Germline V CDR1 and CDR2: SNHLY, FYNNEI. The CDR3: CASRPGPLTSDQQFF. The DNA of the CDR3 is TGTGCCAGCAGACCTGGCCCCCTCACGAGCGATCAGCAGTTCTTC.

Many counts were recorded for this clone. The chain has TRBV19 and TRBJ1-5; D possibly corresponds to TRBD1 (5 bases). This CDR3 contains 15 residues. CDR1 is LNHDA and CDR2 is SQIVND in the germline V gene (reference sequence). Trimming shortened V by 0 bases and J by 6 bases, and 12 bases separated the two germline ends. This CDR3 is CASSIESGVGQPQHF. The DNA of the CDR3 is TGTGCCAGTAGTATAGAATCGGGGGTCGGTCAGCCCCAGCATTTT.

On this clone: The same CDR3 arises from other DNA sequences in this sample as well. The rearrangement uses TRBV6-1 and TRBJ2-3; tentative D call: TRBD1 (6 bases). With 5 bases removed from V and 6 bases from J, the gap between germline ends came to 15 bases. There are 14 residues in the CDR3. Germline loops: CDR1 MNHNS, CDR2 SASEGT. CDR3 nucleotides: TGTGCCAGCAGTAAATCTCCTACAGGGGATACGCAGTATTTT. Protein product: CASSKSPTGDTQYF.

This clone showed up many times. The rearrangement joins TRBV6-1 to TRBJ2-1; D remains unclear. Trimming removed 6 bases at V and 0 bases at J, with 15 bases between. The CDR3 length is 16 residues. CDR1 and CDR2 from the germline V gene are MNHNS and SASEGT. DNA of the CDR3: TGTGCCAGCAGGCCACAGAGACGGAGCTCCTACAATGAGCAGTTCTTC. This gives the protein CASRPQRRSSYNEQFF.

CDR3 amino acids: CASVMTGRADEQFF. Written as DNA, the CDR3 is TGTGCCAGTGTGATGACAGGCCGGGCGGATGAGCAGTTCTTC. V usage is TRBV6-1 and J usage is TRBJ2-1; D is perhaps TRBD1 (6 bases). Germline V gene data show CDR1 as MNHNS and CDR2 as SASEGT. The CDR3 consists of 14 residues. V was clipped by 9 bases and J by 8 bases, with 20 bases between them.

This clone was observed a few times. The chain has TRBV6-2 or TRBV6-3 and TRBJ2-3, with D perhaps TRBD2 (5 bases). Trimming stripped 0 bases from V and 7 bases from J, with 14 bases between. Looked up from germline, CDR1 is MNHEY and CDR2 is SVGEGT. The length of the CDR3 is 15 residues. The CDR3 DNA is TGTGCCAGCAGTTACTCCCCCGAGGCGGGCCATACGCAGTATTTT. Protein sequence: CASSYSPEAGHTQYF.

This clone ranks as medium-sized. The chain combines TRBV28 with TRBJ2-1; 13 bases map to TRBD2. The CDR3 extends over 16 amino acids. The J segment lost 8 bases and the V segment lost 5 bases, leaving 9 bases of the junction unmatched. From germline, CDR1 is MDHEN and CDR2 SYDVKM. The CDR3 DNA sequence: TGTGCCAGCAGTGGGGGGACTAGCGGGAAGGGTGATGAGCAGTTCTTC. Amino acid sequence: CASSGGTSGKGDEQFF.

This clone was seen at least ten times. J is TRBJ2-2 and V is TRBV7-3; 10 positions match TRBD2. In germline, CDR1 is SGHTA, CDR2 FQGTGA. CDR3 size: 16 residues. The J segment lost 8 bases and the V segment lost 4 bases, leaving 10 bases of the junction unmatched. The CDR3 bases are TGTGCCAGCAGCTCTCCTAGCGGGGGCCCAGGAGGGGAGCTGTTTTTT. This encodes CASSSPSGGPGGELFF.

This chain uses TRBV12-3 or TRBV12-4 with TRBJ1-5, with 8 nucleotides matching TRBD1. V was clipped by 9 bases and J by 3 bases; unmatched bases: 4. CDR3 size: 13 residues. The DNA of the CDR3 is TGTGCCAGAAGGGACAGGAACAATCAGCCCCAGCATTTT. Translating gives CARRDRNNQPQHF.

The rearrangement uses TRBV5-1 and TRBJ2-3; a weak D match, TRBD1 (7 bases). V was cut by 1 base and J by 6 bases, with 18 bases left in between. Germline-derived CDR1 and CDR2 are SGHRS and YFSETQ. The CDR3 loop spans 16 amino acids. CDR3: CASSLTTGTRPDTQYF. CDR3 DNA: TGCGCCAGCAGCTTGACGACAGGGACTCGTCCGGATACGCAGTATTTT.

This clone was detected only a few times. At one boundary the junction diverges from the germline segment, which might be a read error. The J gene is TRBJ2-4, the V gene TRBV13; 9 nucleotides agree with TRBD1. CDR1 is PRHDT and CDR2 is FYEKMQ in the germline V gene (reference sequence). The CDR3 is 11 residues long. The CDR3 sequence: CASSLGQGPFF. CDR3 nucleotides: TGTGCCAGCAGCTTGGGACAGGGTCCGTTCTTC.

The J gene is TRBJ1-5, the V gene TRBV30; no firm D call. Germline CDR1 is GTSNPN and CDR2 is SVGIG (reference sequence). The V end lost 2 bases, the J end lost 3 bases, and 8 bases lay between the germline ends. This CDR3 has 13 residues. The CDR3 DNA reads TGTGCCTGGAGTTATACTATCAATCAGCCCCAGCATTTT. Its translation: CAWSYTINQPQHF. Full variable domain (outside the CDR3, taken from reference TRBV30 and TRBJ1-5): SQTIHQWPATLVQPVGSPLSLECTVEGTSNPNLYWYRQAAGRGLQLLFYSVGIGQISSEVPQNLSASRPQDRQFILSSKKLLLSDSGFYLCAWSYTINQPQHFGDGTRLSIL.

Notes on this clone: Its ends do not fully match the called genes, so a read error is possible. The chain recombines TRBV11-2 with TRBJ2-3, with D possibly being TRBD2 (6 bases). The germline CDR1 and CDR2 sequences are SGHAT and FQNNGV. The CDR3 is 15 amino acids. The DNA of the CDR3 is TGTGCCAGCAACATGGGACTTCTTAGCACATATACTCAGTATTTT. Translation: CASNMGLLSTYTQYF.

The chain is built from TRBV20-1 and TRBJ2-5; D perhaps matches TRBD1 (6 bases). CDR3 length: 17 amino acids. Germline V gene data show CDR1 as DFQATT and CDR2 as SNEGSKA (reference sequence). Trimming removed 0 bases at V and 5 bases at J, with 22 bases between. CDR3 sequence: CSARDHARLAGEETQYF. The CDR3 DNA is TGCAGTGCTAGAGATCACGCGCGGCTAGCAGGGGAGGAGACCCAGTACTTC.

The rearrangement uses TRBV5-3 and TRBJ1-1; D remains unclear. TRBV5-3 is designated an ORF whose function remains uncertain. This CDR3 contains 13 residues. Trimming took 8 bases from V and 0 from J, leaving 11 bases between them. CDR3 sequence: CASSAGLNTEAFF. DNA for the CDR3: TGTGCCAGCAGCGCAGGATTGAACACTGAAGCTTTCTTT.

This clone was detected a few times. This chain joins TRBV6-1 and TRBJ2-7; 9 bases agree with TRBD1. J gave up 3 bases and V 1 base, and 4 bases lay outside the gene matches. Looked up from germline, CDR1 is MNHNS and CDR2 is SASEGT. The length of the CDR3 is 15 residues. The CDR3 spells CASSEEMTGGYEQYF. The CDR3 coding sequence is TGTGCCAGCAGTGAAGAGATGACAGGGGGCTACGAGCAGTACTTC.

By frequency in the sample, this clone is medium-sized (0.01 to 0.1%). This chain joins TRBV6-1 and TRBJ2-7; tentative D call: TRBD2 (6 bases). Germline-derived CDR1 and CDR2 are MNHNS and SASEGT. V lost 1 base and J 2 bases, leaving 12 bases between the germline ends. The CDR3 sequence is 15 residues long. CDR3 DNA sequence: TGTGCCAGCAGTGAAGAGGGAGGAGCCGCCTACGAGCAGTACTTC. Translation gives CASSEEGGAAYEQYF.

This clone has ten or more counts. V and J are TRBV11-2 and TRBJ1-3, with 7 bases aligning to TRBD1. Losses at the gene ends were 1 base for V and 0 bases for J; bases not matched to a gene: 6. CDR3 size: 17 residues. Germline-derived CDR1 and CDR2 are SGHAT and FQNNGV. The CDR3 bases are TGTGCCAGCAGCTTAGTGGGAGGGGGCGACTCTGGAAACACCATATATTTT. Translated: CASSLVGGGDSGNTIYF.

This clone occurred a few times. Mismatch with germline at one junction end may stem from a read error. The rearrangement joins TRBV2 to TRBJ2-2; TRBD2 matches at 7 bases. Germline CDR1 reads SNHLY; CDR2 reads FYNNEI. This CDR3 has 13 residues. CDR3 region: CASLGTNTWELFF. Here the CDR3 DNA reads TGTGCCAGCCTGGGGACTAACACCTGGGAGCTGTTTTTT.

This clone came up many times. The CDR3 bases are TGTGCCAGCAGCGTTAGCGGGATCTCCTACAATGAGCAGTTCTTC. Its translation is CASSVSGISYNEQFF. This sequence joins TRBV9 and TRBJ2-1, with TRBD2 matching over 8 bases. The CDR3 runs 15 residues. From germline, CDR1 is SGDLS and CDR2 YYNGEE. The V gene end was trimmed by 2 bases and the J gene end by 0 bases; junction bases not matched to a gene: 1.

This clone was found many times. Other nucleotide sequences in the sample specify the same CDR3. This chain connects TRBV4-2 to TRBJ2-7; the match to TRBD2 covers 11 bases. Germline assignment: CDR1 LGHNA and CDR2 YNFKEQ. The CDR3 is made up of 14 amino acids. V was clipped by 1 base and J by 6 bases; unmatched bases: 2. The CDR3 DNA reads as TGTGCCAGCAGCCAAGGGACTAGCGGGCGCGAGCAGTACTTC. This translates into CASSQGTSGREQYF.

This clone counts as medium-sized. The chain combines TRBV5-1 with TRBJ1-1, with D possibly matching TRBD1 (5 bases). The CDR3 has 14 residues. The V and J ends lost 1 base and 10 bases respectively, with 17 bases between them. CDR1 SGHRS and CDR2 YFSETQ come from the germline V gene. The CDR3 here is CASSLSQAAVGAFF. The CDR3, as DNA: TGCGCCAGCAGCTTGTCACAGGCCGCCGTAGGAGCTTTCTTT. Together with reference TRBV5-1 and TRBJ1-1, the CDR3 gives the full variable domain: KAGVTQTPRYLIKTRGQQVTLSCSPISGHRSVSWYQQTPGQGLQFLFEYFSETQRNKGNFPGRFSGRQFSNSRSEMNVSTLELGDSALYLCASSLSQAAVGAFFGQGTRLTVV.

The chain has TRBV20-1 and TRBJ2-1, with D possibly TRBD1 on 5 matching bases. The germline gives CDR1 DFQATT, CDR2 SNEGSKA (reference sequence). CDR3 length: 17 residues. With 1 base removed from V and 0 bases from J, the gap between germline ends came to 16 bases. CDR3: CSARAVWGPSSYNEQFF. Written as DNA, the CDR3 is TGCAGTGCTAGAGCGGTGTGGGGCCCGAGCTCCTACAATGAGCAGTTCTTC.

The genes are TRBV5-4 and TRBJ1-6; TRBD1 is a possible D gene (5 bases). Between the trimmed V and J ends, which lost 1 base and 7 bases, there was a span of 18 bases. There are 17 residues in the CDR3. Germline V gene sequence: CDR1 SGHNT, CDR2 YYREEE (reference sequence). As DNA, the CDR3 is TGTGCCAGCAGCTTGTACGCAGGGCCCTCGTTCAATTCACCCCTCCACTTT. This codes for CASSLYAGPSFNSPLHF.